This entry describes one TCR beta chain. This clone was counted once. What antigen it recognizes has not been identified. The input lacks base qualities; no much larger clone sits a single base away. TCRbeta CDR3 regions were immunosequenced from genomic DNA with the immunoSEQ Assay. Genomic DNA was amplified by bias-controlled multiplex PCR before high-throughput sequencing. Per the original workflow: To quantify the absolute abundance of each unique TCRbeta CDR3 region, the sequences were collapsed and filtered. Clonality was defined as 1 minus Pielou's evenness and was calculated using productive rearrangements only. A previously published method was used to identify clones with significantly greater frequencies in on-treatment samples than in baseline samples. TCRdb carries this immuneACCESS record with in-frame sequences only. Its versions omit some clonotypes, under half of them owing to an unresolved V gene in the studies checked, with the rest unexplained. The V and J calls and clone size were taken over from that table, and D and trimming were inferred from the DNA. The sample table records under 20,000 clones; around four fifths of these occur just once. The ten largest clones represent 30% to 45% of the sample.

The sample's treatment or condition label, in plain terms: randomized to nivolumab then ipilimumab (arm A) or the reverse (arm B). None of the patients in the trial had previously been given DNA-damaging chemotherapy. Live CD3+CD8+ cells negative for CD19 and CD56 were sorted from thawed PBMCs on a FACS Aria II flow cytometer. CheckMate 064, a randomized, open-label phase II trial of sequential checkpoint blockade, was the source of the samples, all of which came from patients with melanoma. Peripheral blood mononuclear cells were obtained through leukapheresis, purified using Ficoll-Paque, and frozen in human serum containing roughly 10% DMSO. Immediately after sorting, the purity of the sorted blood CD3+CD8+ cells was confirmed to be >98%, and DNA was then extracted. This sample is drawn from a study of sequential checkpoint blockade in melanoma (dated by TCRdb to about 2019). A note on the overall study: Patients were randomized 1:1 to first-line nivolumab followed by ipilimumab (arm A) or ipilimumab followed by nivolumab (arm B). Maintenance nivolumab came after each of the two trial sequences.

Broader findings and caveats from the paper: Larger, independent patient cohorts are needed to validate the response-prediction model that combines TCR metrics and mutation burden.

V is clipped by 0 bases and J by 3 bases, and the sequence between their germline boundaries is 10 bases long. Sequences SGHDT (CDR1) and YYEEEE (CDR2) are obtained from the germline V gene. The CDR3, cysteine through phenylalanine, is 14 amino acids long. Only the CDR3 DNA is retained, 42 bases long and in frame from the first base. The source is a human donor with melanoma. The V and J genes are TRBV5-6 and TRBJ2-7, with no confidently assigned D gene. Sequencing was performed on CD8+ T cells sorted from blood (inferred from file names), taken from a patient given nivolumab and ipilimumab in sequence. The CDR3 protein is CASSLAVQNYEQYF. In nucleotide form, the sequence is TGTGCCAGCAGCTTGGCCGTACAGAACTACGAGCAGTACTTC. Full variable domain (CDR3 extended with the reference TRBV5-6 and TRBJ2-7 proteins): DAGVTQSPTHLIKTRGQQVTLRCSPKSGHDTVSWYQQALGQGPQFIFQYYEEEERQRGNFPDRFSGHQFPNYSSELNVNALLLGDSALYLCASSLAVQNYEQYFGPGTRLTVT.